This T cell receptor (beta chain) was obtained from a study of metastatic and nonmetastatic thyroid tumors. With 6 bases removed from V and 6 bases from J, the gap between germline ends came to 9 bases. CDR1 and CDR2 (germline): LGHDT, YNNKEL (reference sequence). The CDR3 runs to 11 residues. Ahead of thyroid surgery, no patient had received treatment of any kind. With MiXCR, TCRdb called clones anew from the PCR reads. The sample has tens of thousands of clones, roughly 15% seen once. This clone was counted at least ten times. Sequencing was performed on blood. The rearrangement joins TRBV3-1 to TRBJ2-7; no clear D gene. The sequence derives from a male donor with papillary thyroid cancer or a benign thyroid nodule (not recorded which). Some clones in this sample may be carry-over from other donors' samples. The CDR3 DNA is TGTGCCAGCAGGCGAAACGGCGAGCAGTACTTC. Translated, it gives CASRRNGEQYF.